Below are 11 T cell receptor beta chains sequenced from a single sample in a study of cytomegalovirus exposure and HLA in healthy donors. PCR involved 60 Vbeta and 13 Jbeta primers. Assay used: immunoSEQ multiplex PCR; TCRdb lists only in-frame clones, some missing. This sample yields under 200,000 clones, of which about four fifths are seen a single time; about 1.7% belongs to the top ten. Sequenced: PBMCs. These receptors were obtained from a woman aged 18-30 years in good health and CMV-seronegative.

This clone has just a few counts. The sample carries other DNA sequences with the same CDR3. The chain links TRBV4-3 to TRBJ2-1; the D gene is possibly TRBD2 (6 bases). The germline gives CDR1 LGHNA, CDR2 YSLEER. The CDR3 spans 16 residues. The V and J ends lost 1 base and 0 bases respectively, with 10 bases between them. The CDR3 spells CASSQVGGSSYNEQFF. CDR3 nucleotides: TGCGCCAGCAGCCAAGTGGGAGGTAGCTCCTACAATGAGCAGTTCTTC.

The V gene is TRBV5-1, the J gene TRBJ2-1, with D unresolved. The CDR3 spans 16 residues. In germline, CDR1 is SGHRS, CDR2 YFSETQ. Trimming took 3 bases from V and 8 from J, leaving 21 bases between them. The chain's CDR3 is CASSSVTAGWLDEQFF. CDR3 nucleotides: TGCGCCAGCAGCTCTGTAACAGCTGGATGGTTGGATGAGCAGTTCTTC.

This clone was counted between two and nine times. This chain links TRBV27 with TRBJ1-5; D might be TRBD1 (5 bases). With 2 bases removed from V and 2 bases from J, the gap between germline ends came to 13 bases. CDR3 length equals 16 residues. Per the germline V gene, CDR1 is MNHEY and CDR2 is SMNVEV (reference sequence). The CDR3: CASSLGGGIGNQPQHF. CDR3 bases: TGTGCCAGCAGTTTAGGTGGGGGGATAGGCAATCAGCCCCAGCATTTT.

The rearrangement uses TRBV11-2 and TRBJ2-7, with D possibly TRBD2 on 5 matching bases. Trimming removed 0 bases at V and 1 base at J, with 16 bases between. The germline gives CDR1 SGHAT, CDR2 FQNNGV. This CDR3 has 17 amino acids. CDR3 amino acids: CASSLEFSANPSYEQYF. CDR3 sequence (DNA): TGTGCCAGCAGCTTAGAGTTTAGCGCAAATCCTTCCTACGAGCAGTACTTC.

The rearrangement joins TRBV7-9 to TRBJ2-2, with 12 bases fitting TRBD2. The germline gives CDR1 SEHNR, CDR2 FQNEAQ (reference sequence). Trimming cost V 5 bases and J 4 bases; bases outside gene matches: 8. This CDR3 region has 17 residues. In DNA form, the CDR3 reads TGTGCCAGCAGCCGCCTAGCGGGAGGGCCGAGCACCGGGGAGCTGTTTTTT. It is translated as CASSRLAGGPSTGELFF. Using reference TRBV7-9 and TRBJ2-2 for the parts outside the CDR3, the full variable domain is DTGVSQNPRHKITKRGQNVTFRCDPISEHNRLYWYRQTLGQGPEFLTYFQNEAQLEKSRLLSDRFSAERPKGSFSTLEIQRTEQGDSAMYLCASSRLAGGPSTGELFFGEGSRLTVL.

CDR3 protein: CASRGTVANEKLFF. The CDR3, as DNA: TGTGCCAGTAGGGGGACAGTGGCTAATGAAAAACTGTTTTTT. The V call is TRBV19, the J call TRBJ1-4, with 7 positions matching TRBD1. V was pared by 6 bases and J by 3 bases, with 4 bases of the junction left unmatched. The CDR3 extends over 14 amino acids. Germline V lookup: CDR1 LNHDA, CDR2 SQIVND (reference sequence).

The chain joins TRBV29-1 to TRBJ2-3; TRBD2 matches at 9 bases. V shed 1 base and J 6 bases; nucleotides not matched to a gene: 11. Germline lookup yields CDR1 SQVTM and CDR2 ANQGSEA. The CDR3 has 16 residues. The CDR3 protein is CSVEGDEGGRADTQYF. As DNA, the CDR3 is TGCAGCGTTGAAGGGGACGAGGGCGGGAGGGCCGATACGCAGTATTTT.

The rearrangement joins TRBV11-2 to TRBJ1-1; 7 bases line up with TRBD1. V gave up 0 bases and J gave up 11 bases; unmatched junction bases: 3. This CDR3 comprises 12 residues. The germline V gene encodes CDR1 SGHAT and CDR2 FQNNGV. The CDR3 loop reads CASSLDPGGAFF. In DNA form, the CDR3 reads TGTGCCAGCAGCTTAGACCCAGGGGGGGCTTTCTTT.

The genes are TRBV5-8 and TRBJ2-5, with D perhaps matching TRBD1 (5 bases). The tail of the sequence fits TRBJ2-7 better, so the J call may be wrong. CDR1 is SGHTS and CDR2 is YDEGEE in the germline V gene. This CDR3 region has 13 residues. The DNA of the CDR3 is TGTGCCAGCAGCTTGGAGGGGTCATACGAGCAGTACTTC. It yields the protein CASSLEGSYEQYF.

This sequence joins TRBV30 and TRBJ1-5; 9 nucleotides agree with TRBD1. Germline CDR1 GTSNPN, CDR2 SVGIG (reference sequence). The CDR3 extends over 15 amino acids. J lost 6 bases, V lost 0 bases, and 6 bases had no gene match. The CDR3 DNA reads as TGTGCCTGGAGTGTAGGACAGGGGAGTAGTCAGCCCCAGCATTTT. Protein sequence: CAWSVGQGSSQPQHF.

The chain carries TRBV4-2 and TRBJ2-5, with a possible D match to TRBD2 (6 bases). Germline CDR1 reads LGHNA; CDR2 reads YNFKEQ. V lost 3 bases, J lost 2 bases, and 16 bases lay in between. This CDR3 spans 16 amino acids. The CDR3 is CASSHGGSLQQETQYF. The CDR3 bases are TGTGCCAGCAGCCACGGAGGGTCCTTGCAACAAGAGACCCAGTACTTC.